This T cell receptor beta chain is from a study of control samples from healthy donors and cancer patients. After removal of 5 bases from V and 7 bases from J, the junction contained 16 bases not matched to a gene. Germline lookup yields CDR1 KGHDR and CDR2 SFDVKD. The CDR3 sequence is 18 residues long. Some clones are missing from TCRdb's copy, which holds only in-frame ones; the method was immunoSEQ multiplex PCR. The top ten clones hold roughly 1.2% of a sample with some 90,000 clones, around 83% of them seen once. The TCR originated in a woman in her forties or fifties in good health. Sequencing was carried out using blood. This chain joins TRBV24-1 and TRBJ1-6; 7 nucleotides agree with TRBD1. CDR3 amino acids: CATSAPRFRDSINSPLHF. CDR3 nucleotide sequence: TGTGCCACCAGTGCCCCAAGATTTCGGGACAGCATAAATTCACCCCTCCACTTT.